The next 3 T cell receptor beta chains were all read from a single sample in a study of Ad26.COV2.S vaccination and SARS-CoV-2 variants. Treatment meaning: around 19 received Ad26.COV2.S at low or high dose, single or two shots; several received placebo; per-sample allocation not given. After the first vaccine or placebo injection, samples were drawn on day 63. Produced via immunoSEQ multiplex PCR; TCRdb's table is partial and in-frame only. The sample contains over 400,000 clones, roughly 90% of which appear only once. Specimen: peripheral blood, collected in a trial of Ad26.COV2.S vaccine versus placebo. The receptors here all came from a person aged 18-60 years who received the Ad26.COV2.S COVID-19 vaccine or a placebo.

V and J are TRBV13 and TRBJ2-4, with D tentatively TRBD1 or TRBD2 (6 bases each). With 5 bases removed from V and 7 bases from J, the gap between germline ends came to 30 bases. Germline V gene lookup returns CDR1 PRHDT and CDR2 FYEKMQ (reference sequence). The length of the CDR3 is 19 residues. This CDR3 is CASSLTEGDTQLFSNIQYF. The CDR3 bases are TGTGCCAGCAGCCTCACGGAGGGGGACACACAATTGTTCTCGAACATTCAGTACTTC. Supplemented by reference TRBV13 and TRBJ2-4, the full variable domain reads AAGVIQSPRHLIKEKRETATLKCYPIPRHDTVYWYQQGPGQDPQFLISFYEKMQSDKGSIPDRFSAQQFSDYHSELNMSSLELGDSALYFCASSLTEGDTQLFSNIQYFGAGTRLSVL.

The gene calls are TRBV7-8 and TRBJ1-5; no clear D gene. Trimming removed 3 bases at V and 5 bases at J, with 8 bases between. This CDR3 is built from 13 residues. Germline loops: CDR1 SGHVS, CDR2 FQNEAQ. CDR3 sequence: CASSLAGYQPQHF. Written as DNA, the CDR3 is TGTGCCAGCAGCTTGGCAGGTTATCAGCCCCAGCATTTT.

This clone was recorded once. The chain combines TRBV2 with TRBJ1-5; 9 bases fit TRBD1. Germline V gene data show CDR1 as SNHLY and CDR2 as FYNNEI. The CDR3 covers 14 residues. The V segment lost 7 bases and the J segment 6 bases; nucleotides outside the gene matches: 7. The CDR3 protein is CASMGTGISQPQHF. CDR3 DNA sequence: TGTGCCAGCATGGGGACAGGGATATCTCAGCCCCAGCATTTT.